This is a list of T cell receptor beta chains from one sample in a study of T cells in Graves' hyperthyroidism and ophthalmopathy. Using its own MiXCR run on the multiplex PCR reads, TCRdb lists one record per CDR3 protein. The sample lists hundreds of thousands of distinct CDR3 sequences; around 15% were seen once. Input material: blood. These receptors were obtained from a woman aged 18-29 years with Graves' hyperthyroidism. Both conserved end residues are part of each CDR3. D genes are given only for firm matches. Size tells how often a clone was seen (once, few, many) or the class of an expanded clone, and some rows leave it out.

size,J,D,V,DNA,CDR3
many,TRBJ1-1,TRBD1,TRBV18,TGTGCCAGCTCACTGGGACAGGAGAACACTGAAGCTTTCTTT,CASSLGQENTEAFF
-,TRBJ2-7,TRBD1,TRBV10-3,TGTGCCATCAGAACCGGGACAGGGTCGAAGGGGCAGTACTTC,CAIRTGTGSKGQYF
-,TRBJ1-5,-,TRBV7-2,TGTGCCAGCAGCTTATATCAGTACAATCAGCCCCAGCATTTT,CASSLYQYNQPQHF
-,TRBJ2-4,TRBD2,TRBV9,TGTGCCAGCAGGCAGCGGGGGGGAAAGAGGGATAAAAACATTCAGTACTTC,CASRQRGGKRDKNIQYF
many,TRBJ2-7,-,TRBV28,TGTGCCAGCAGCTATGACGGGACCATGGCCTACGAGCAGTACTTC,CASSYDGTMAYEQYF
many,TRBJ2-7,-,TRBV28,TGTGCCAGCAGTATTCTAGGGGAGGTCTACGAGCAGTACTTC,CASSILGEVYEQYF
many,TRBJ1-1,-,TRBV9,TGTGCCAGCAGCGTCCCCCCTCACACTGAAGCTTTCTTT,CASSVPPHTEAFF
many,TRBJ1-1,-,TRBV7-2,TGTGCCAGCAGCTTAAGTAGGTGGACTGAAGCTTTCTTT,CASSLSRWTEAFF
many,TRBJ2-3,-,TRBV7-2,TGTGCCAGCAGCTTACAAGCCCCGGCGGCAGATACGCAGTATTTT,CASSLQAPAADTQYF
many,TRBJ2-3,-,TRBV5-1,TGCGCCAGCAGTAAAAGAGTTAACACAGATACGCAGTATTTT,CASSKRVNTDTQYF